This record concerns one T cell receptor beta chain sequence. Germline assignment: CDR1 KGHDR and CDR2 SFDVKD. This CDR3 has 15 amino acids. Trimming left V 6 bases short and J 0 bases short, with 13 bases between. TCRdb's table, derived via immunoSEQ multiplex PCR, lists solely in-frame clones and lacks some. The sample includes 100,000 to 150,000 clones, roughly 89% of them seen just once. This record comes from a study of T cell responses to AZD1222 COVID-19 vaccine. This chain connects TRBV24-1 to TRBJ2-5; a possible D gene is TRBD2 (5 bases). Material: peripheral blood, obtained on day 0 of MenACWY control vaccination. The clonotype originates from an adult in good health. CDR3 in amino acids: CATSPGRGYQETQYF. CDR3 in DNA: TGTGCCACCAGTCCGGGAAGAGGTTACCAAGAGACCCAGTACTTC.